The rows below give T cell receptor beta chains drawn from one sample of a study of blood T cell repertoires in COVID-19. TCRdb's copy holds only in-frame clones and misses some; the assay was immunoSEQ multiplex PCR. The sample yields 100,000 to 150,000 clones, around 88% seen once. The sample consisted of peripheral blood. These receptors were obtained from a man aged 45-60 years with acute or convalescent COVID-19. Each CDR3 is given with its conserved first and last residue.

>TRBJ1-2|TRBV5-4
CASSLQGREGYTF
>TRBJ1-5|TRBV28
CASSHRQGALGPQHF
>TRBJ2-3|TRBV9
CASSVQGGGAADTQYF
>TRBJ2-7|TRBV21-1
CAMPGGGRRYEQYF
>TRBJ2-7|TRBV5-4
CASSSGTGVLYEQYF
>TRBJ2-2|TRBV28
CASTLGTPNTGELFF
>TRBJ1-2|TRBV28
CASSPGINRNGYTF
>TRBJ1-1|TRBV29-1
CSVPRVGNTEAFF
>TRBJ1-6|TRBV28
CASRTTGDSPLHF
>TRBJ1-3|TRBV19
CASSIGTASGNTIYF
>TRBJ2-6|TRBV5-1
CASSLGASGANVLTF
>TRBJ2-3|TRBV21-1
CASSSRRTGSVKFFSDTQYF
>TRBJ1-3|TRBV9
CASSNFWDRGLTGNTIYF
>TRBJ1-1|TRBV6-5
CASSPFRAPEAFF
>TRBJ1-2|TRBV5-5
CASSLSGAYGYTF
>TRBJ1-1|TRBV6-4
CASSGSGGQTEAFF
>TRBJ2-1|TRBV4-2
CASSQAAGGRFF
>TRBJ2-2|TRBV27
CASSPEFYTGELFF
>TRBJ1-2|TRBV19
CASSINAVIGYTF
>TRBJ2-3|TRBV6-5
CAISKGLAEDTQYF
>TRBJ1-5|TRBV7-8
CASSQPEQPQHF
>TRBJ2-7|TRBV28
CASSPLGSGRAFYEQYF
>TRBJ1-3|TRBV7-2
CASRPLPGQGIGNTIYF
>TRBJ1-5|TRBV16
CASSPVDRVGQPQHF
>TRBJ2-5|TRBV5-6
CASSLGSGQETQYF
>TRBJ1-2|TRBV7-2
CASSLAAGTGYGYTF
>TRBJ2-3|TRBV7-2
CASSYGLAGGADTQYF